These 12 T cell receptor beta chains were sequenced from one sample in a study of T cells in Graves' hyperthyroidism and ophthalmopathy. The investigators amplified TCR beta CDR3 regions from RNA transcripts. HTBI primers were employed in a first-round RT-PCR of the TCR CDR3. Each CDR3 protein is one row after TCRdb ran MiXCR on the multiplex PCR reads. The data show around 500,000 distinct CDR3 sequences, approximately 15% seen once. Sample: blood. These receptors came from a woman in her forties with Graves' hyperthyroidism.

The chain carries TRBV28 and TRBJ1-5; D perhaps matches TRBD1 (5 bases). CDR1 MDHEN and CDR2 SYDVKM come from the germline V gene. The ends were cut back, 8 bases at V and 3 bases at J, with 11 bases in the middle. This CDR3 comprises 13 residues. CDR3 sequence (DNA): TGTGCCAGCTTTGACAGCACCAATCAGCCCCAGCATTTT. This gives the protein CASFDSTNQPQHF.

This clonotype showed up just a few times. The CDR3: CASSPTAINQPQHF. The DNA of the CDR3 is TGTGCCAGTAGTCCCACAGCTATCAATCAGCCCCAGCATTTT. The genes are TRBV19 and TRBJ1-5; D not resolved. V shed 5 bases and J shed 3 bases, with 11 bases lying between them. CDR3 size: 14 residues. Germline assignment: CDR1 LNHDA and CDR2 SQIVND (reference sequence).

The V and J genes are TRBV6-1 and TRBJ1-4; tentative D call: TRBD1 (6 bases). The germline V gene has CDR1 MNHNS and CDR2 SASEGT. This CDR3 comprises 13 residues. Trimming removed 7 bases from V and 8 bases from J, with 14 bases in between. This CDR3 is CASTRHQGEKLFF. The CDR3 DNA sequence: TGTGCCAGCACTCGGCACCAGGGGGAAAAACTGTTTTTT.

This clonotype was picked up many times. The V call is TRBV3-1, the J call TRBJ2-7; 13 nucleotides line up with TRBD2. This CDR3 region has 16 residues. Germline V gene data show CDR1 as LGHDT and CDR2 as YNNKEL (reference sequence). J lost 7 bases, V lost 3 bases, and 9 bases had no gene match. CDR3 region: CASSHSGLAGVGEQYF. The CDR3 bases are TGTGCCAGCAGCCATTCCGGACTAGCGGGAGTAGGTGAGCAGTACTTC.

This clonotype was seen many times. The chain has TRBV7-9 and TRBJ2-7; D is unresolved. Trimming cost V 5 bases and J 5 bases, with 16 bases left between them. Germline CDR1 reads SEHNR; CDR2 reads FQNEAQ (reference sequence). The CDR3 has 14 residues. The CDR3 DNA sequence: TGTGCCAGCAGCCTGTCTATAGGGCGCGACGAGCAGTACTTC. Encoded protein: CASSLSIGRDEQYF. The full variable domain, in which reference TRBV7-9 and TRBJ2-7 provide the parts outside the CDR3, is DTGVSQNPRHKITKRGQNVTFRCDPISEHNRLYWYRQTLGQGPEFLTYFQNEAQLEKSRLLSDRFSAERPKGSFSTLEIQRTEQGDSAMYLCASSLSIGRDEQYFGPGTRLTVT.

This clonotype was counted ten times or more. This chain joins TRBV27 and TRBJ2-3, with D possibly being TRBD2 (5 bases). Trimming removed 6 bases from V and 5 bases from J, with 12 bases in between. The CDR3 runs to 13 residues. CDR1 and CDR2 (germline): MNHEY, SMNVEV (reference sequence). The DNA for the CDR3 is TGTGCCAGCAGACTAGGACCCAAAGATACGCAGTATTTT. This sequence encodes CASRLGPKDTQYF.

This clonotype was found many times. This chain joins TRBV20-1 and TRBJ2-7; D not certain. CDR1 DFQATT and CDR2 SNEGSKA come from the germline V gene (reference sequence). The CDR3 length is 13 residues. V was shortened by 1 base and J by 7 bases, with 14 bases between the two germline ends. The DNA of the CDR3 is TGCAGTGCTAGAGCTGAGCTGGGGTTAGAGCAGTACTTC. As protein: CSARAELGLEQYF.

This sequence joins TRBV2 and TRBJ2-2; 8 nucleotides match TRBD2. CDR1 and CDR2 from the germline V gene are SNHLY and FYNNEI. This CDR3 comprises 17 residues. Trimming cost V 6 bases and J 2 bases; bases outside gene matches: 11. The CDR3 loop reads CASRPQALAVNTGELFF. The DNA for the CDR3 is TGTGCCAGCAGACCCCAGGCACTAGCGGTTAACACCGGGGAGCTGTTTTTT.

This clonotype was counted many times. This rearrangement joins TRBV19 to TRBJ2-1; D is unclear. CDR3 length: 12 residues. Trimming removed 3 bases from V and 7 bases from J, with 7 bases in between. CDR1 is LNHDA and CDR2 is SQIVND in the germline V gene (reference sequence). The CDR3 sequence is CASSINRNEQFF. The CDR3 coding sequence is TGTGCCAGTAGTATTAATCGTAATGAGCAGTTCTTC.

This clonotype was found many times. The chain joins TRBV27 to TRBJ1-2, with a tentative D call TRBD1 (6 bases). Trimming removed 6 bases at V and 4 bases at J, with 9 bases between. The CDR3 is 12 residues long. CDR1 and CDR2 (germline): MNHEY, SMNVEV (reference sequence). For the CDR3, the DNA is TGTGCCAGCAGAGGGACACGCTATGGCTACACCTTC. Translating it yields CASRGTRYGYTF.

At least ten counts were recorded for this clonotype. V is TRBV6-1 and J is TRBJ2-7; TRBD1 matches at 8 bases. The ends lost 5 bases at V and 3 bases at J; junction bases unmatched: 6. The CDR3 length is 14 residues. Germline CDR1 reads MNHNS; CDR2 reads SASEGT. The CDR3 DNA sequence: TGTGCCAGCAGTTGGGACAGGAAAGACTACGAGCAGTACTTC. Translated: CASSWDRKDYEQYF.

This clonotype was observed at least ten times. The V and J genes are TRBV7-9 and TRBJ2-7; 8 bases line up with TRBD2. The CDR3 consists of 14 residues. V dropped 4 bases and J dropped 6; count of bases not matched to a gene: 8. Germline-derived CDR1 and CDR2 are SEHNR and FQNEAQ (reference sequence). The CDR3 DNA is TGTGCCAGCAGCTCGCCCGGACTAGCAATCGAGCAGTACTTC. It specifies CASSSPGLAIEQYF.